The source of this TCR beta chain is a study of blood T cell repertoires in COVID-19. At the level of the study: Acute and convalescent COVID-19 specimens originated in the United States, Italy and Spain. T cells, B-cell-depleted T cells, or PBMCs supplied cDNA or gDNA.

The V end was cut by 2 bases, the J end by 7 bases, with 5 bases between. The CDR3 is 11 amino acids. Germline CDR1 MNHEY, CDR2 SVGAGI. Original analysis: Amplification of reference gene primers provided the estimated nucleated cell counts. The repertoire was sequenced with immunoSEQ multiplex PCR; TCRdb's copy has only in-frame clones and lacks some. The D gene and trimming were derived from the DNA, and the V and J assignments and clone size from that table. Among 200,000 to 300,000 clones listed, over 80% were seen once. The source is a woman aged 55 to 70 with active or convalescent COVID-19. The sample consisted of peripheral blood. The V call is TRBV6-5, the J call TRBJ1-2; D remains unclear. CDR3 in DNA: TGTGCCAGCAGTTACGCAGGTGGCTACACCTTC. It translates to CASSYAGGYTF.